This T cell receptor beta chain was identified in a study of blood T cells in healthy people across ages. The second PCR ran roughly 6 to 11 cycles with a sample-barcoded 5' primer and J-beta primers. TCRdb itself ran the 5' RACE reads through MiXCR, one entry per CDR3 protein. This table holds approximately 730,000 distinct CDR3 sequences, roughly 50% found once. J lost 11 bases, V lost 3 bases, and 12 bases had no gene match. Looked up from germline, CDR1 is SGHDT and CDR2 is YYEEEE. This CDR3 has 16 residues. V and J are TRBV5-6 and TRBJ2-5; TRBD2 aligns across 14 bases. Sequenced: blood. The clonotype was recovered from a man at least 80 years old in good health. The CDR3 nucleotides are TGTGCCAGCAGCTCAACCGGGACTAGCGGGAGAGTTTATCAGTACTTC. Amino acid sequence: CASSSTGTSGRVYQYF. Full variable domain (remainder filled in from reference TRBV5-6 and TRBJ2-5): DAGVTQSPTHLIKTRGQQVTLRCSPKSGHDTVSWYQQALGQGPQFIFQYYEEEERQRGNFPDRFSGHQFPNYSSELNVNALLLGDSALYLCASSSTGTSGRVYQYFGPGTRLLVL.